Reported below is one T cell receptor (beta chain). Its matching antigen is unknown. The data are from a study of cytomegalovirus exposure and HLA in healthy donors. Study-wide points: A previous analysis found most TCR beta V segments productive roughly 87% or roughly 30% of the time. The authors enumerated roughly 180 TCR beta chains as linked to cytomegalovirus. Later analysis identified a missense DCLRE1C variant that was linked to TCR beta V- and J-gene trimming.

The PCR made use of 60 Vbeta and 13 Jbeta primers. Sequencing was performed with immunoSEQ multiplex PCR; in TCRdb, only in-frame clones are kept and a portion is missing. The repertoire holds under 150,000 clones, with roughly 70% as singletons. Trimming removed 6 bases from V and 10 bases from J; junction bases left unmatched: 12. Germline CDR1 MNHEY, CDR2 SVGAGI. This CDR3 contains 14 residues. Participants comprised healthy donors of bone marrow. The genes are TRBV6-5 and TRBJ2-1; 7 nucleotides match TRBD2. Material for sequencing was PBMCs. The receptor comes from a man between 18 and 29 years old in good health and CMV-seropositive. CDR3 residues: CASRLEGGASEQFF. As DNA, the CDR3 is TGTGCCAGCAGGCTAGAGGGAGGGGCTTCGGAGCAGTTCTTC.